This T cell receptor beta chain was captured by sequencing in a study of T-cell reconstitution after alpha-beta-depleted transplantation in children. CDR1 is SGHAT and CDR2 is FQDESV in the germline V gene (reference sequence). V gave up 5 bases and J gave up 3 bases, with 18 bases separating them. This CDR3 comprises 16 residues. This clonotype was picked up many times. Library preparation (for TCRbeta) was performed with unique molecular identifiers. TCRdb reprocessed the PCR reads via MiXCR and lists one record per CDR3 protein. The sample carries hundreds of thousands of distinct CDR3 sequences, 12% recorded once.

The sequence was obtained from a human donor who donated a stem cell graft to a child with acute lymphoblastic leukemia. Specimen: PBMCs from the stem cell graft donor, collected from the stem cell graft. This sequence joins TRBV11-1 and TRBJ2-3; TRBD2 might be the D (6 bases). CDR3 nucleotide sequence: TGTGCCAGCAGCCGCGGAGGAGGGCCCGGAACAGATACGCAGTATTTT. This sequence encodes CASSRGGGPGTDTQYF.